These 8 T cell receptor beta chains originate from one sample sequenced in a study of blood T cell repertoires in COVID-19. The assay was immunoSEQ multiplex PCR, and TCRdb's table has in-frame clones only and misses some. Here the sample spans approximately 150,000 clones, 80% to 90% being singletons. The sequencing sample was made of peripheral blood. These receptors were obtained from a man aged 60 to 75 with active or convalescent COVID-19.

The V and J genes are TRBV28 and TRBJ1-1, with a tentative D call TRBD1 (6 bases). Trimming stripped 1 base from V and 7 bases from J, with 10 bases between. Germline V gene sequence: CDR1 MDHEN, CDR2 SYDVKM. The CDR3 consists of 13 residues. CDR3 nucleotide sequence: TGTGCCAGCAGTTTATCCAGGGGCCGTGAAGCTTTCTTT. Its protein is CASSLSRGREAFF.

The J gene is TRBJ1-2, the V gene TRBV6-5; no reliable D call. CDR1 MNHEY and CDR2 SVGAGI come from the germline V gene. Trimming shortened V by 7 bases and J by 1 base, and 7 bases separated the two germline ends. The CDR3 has 12 amino acids. CDR3 residues: CASKPINYGYTF. The CDR3 nucleotides read TGTGCCAGCAAGCCGATTAACTATGGCTACACCTTC.

The chain employs TRBV5-1 and TRBJ2-2, with 9 bases matching TRBD2. The CDR3 loop spans 16 amino acids. J was trimmed by 4 bases and V by 2 bases; bases with no gene match: 6. Germline V gene lookup returns CDR1 SGHRS and CDR2 YFSETQ. This CDR3 is CASSLVAGAATGELFF. The CDR3 nucleotides are TGCGCCAGCAGCTTAGTAGCGGGAGCGGCCACCGGGGAGCTGTTTTTT.

The chain combines TRBV7-2 with TRBJ2-3; 9 nucleotides match TRBD2. V was pared by 5 bases and J by 3 bases, with 18 bases of the junction left unmatched. This CDR3 has 19 residues. Germline CDR1 reads SGHTA; CDR2 reads FQGNSA. The CDR3 sequence is CASSRTGGSGSVKTDTQYF. CDR3 DNA sequence: TGTGCCAGCAGCCGCACGGGGGGTAGCGGGAGTGTTAAAACAGATACGCAGTATTTT.

The sample holds one count of this clone. The V and J genes are TRBV6-2 or TRBV6-3 and TRBJ2-7; a possible D gene is TRBD1 (5 bases). The CDR3 is made up of 15 amino acids. Per the germline V gene, CDR1 is MNHEY and CDR2 is SVGEGT. With 0 bases removed from V and 1 base from J, the gap between germline ends came to 10 bases. The CDR3 DNA sequence: TGTGCCAGCAGTTACTCGCCGGCAGGGTCCTACGAGCAGTACTTC. This codes for CASSYSPAGSYEQYF.

A note on this clone: A junction boundary mismatches the germline segment, possibly from a read error. The chain's CDR3 is CASNLQGSDSDTQYF. CDR3 nucleotides: TGTGCCAGCAACTTACAGGGCTCCGATTCGGATACGCAGTATTTT. The rearrangement uses TRBV7-3 and TRBJ2-3, with D possibly TRBD1 on 6 matching bases. CDR3 length: 15 residues. Germline V gene data show CDR1 as SGHTA and CDR2 as FQGTGA.

V is TRBV2 and J is TRBJ2-7; 10 bases match TRBD2. Germline CDR1 SNHLY, CDR2 FYNNEI. The CDR3 has 15 residues. The ends lost 7 bases at V and 1 base at J; junction bases unmatched: 7. CDR3 sequence (DNA): TGTGCCAGCAAACTCGGGACTAGCGTGTCCTACGAGCAGTACTTC. Encoded protein: CASKLGTSVSYEQYF.

The chain has TRBV5-6 and TRBJ2-1; tentatively, D is TRBD1 (5 bases). Germline V gives CDR1 SGHDT, CDR2 YYEEEE. V shed 0 bases and J shed 7 bases, with 14 bases lying between them. The CDR3 covers 15 residues. The CDR3 is CASSLGPPQGNEQFF. The DNA of the CDR3 is TGTGCCAGCAGCTTGGGCCCCCCGCAGGGTAATGAGCAGTTCTTC.